Here is one TCR beta chain with its context. TCRdb keeps only in-frame clones here, not all; method: immunoSEQ multiplex PCR. This table has roughly 44,000 clones, approximately 82% appearing once. This entry is derived from a study of PD-L1 blockade in urothelial cancer. The overall study: Patients, treated from about 2014 onward, received atezolizumab 1,200 mg intravenously every 3 weeks. Between 0 and 3 prior chemotherapy regimens had been given to patients. Counts from blood samples showed a median of 141,255 T cells. Analyses were performed on blood at 3 weeks after treatment start (the second dose) and at 6 weeks.

V was clipped by 6 bases and J by 4 bases; unmatched bases: 7. Germline lookup yields CDR1 MNHEY and CDR2 SMNVEV (reference sequence). This CDR3 region has 16 residues. The specimen comprised PBMCs, sampled around atezolizumab (anti-PD-L1) treatment. The receptor comes from a man in his 70s with urothelial cancer. V and J are TRBV27 and TRBJ2-1; 12 bases are shared with TRBD2. The CDR3 reads CASRARTSGTYNEQFF. The CDR3 DNA follows: TGTGCCAGCAGAGCTAGGACTAGCGGGACTTACAATGAGCAGTTCTTC.